Shown below are 16 T cell receptor beta chains from a single sample sequenced in a study of cytomegalovirus exposure and HLA in healthy donors. The PCR used 60 Vbeta and 13 Jbeta primers. The protocol was immunoSEQ multiplex PCR, while the TCRdb copy is restricted to in-frame clones and leaves out a portion. The sample contains about 94,000 clones, approximately 76% of which appear only once. Sequenced sample: PBMCs. These receptors were obtained from a man in his forties or fifties in good health and CMV-seropositive.

The chain uses TRBV9 and TRBJ1-2, with 8 bases lining up with TRBD1. The CDR3 extends over 15 amino acids. Trimming removed 4 bases from V and 4 bases from J; junction bases left unmatched: 9. Germline CDR1 and CDR2: SGDLS and YYNGEE. CDR3 amino acids: CASSPRTGPSYGYTF. In DNA form, the CDR3 reads TGTGCCAGCAGCCCCCGGACAGGGCCTTCCTATGGCTACACCTTC.

The rearrangement uses TRBV28 and TRBJ1-1; D call uncertain. The CDR3 runs 16 residues. V lost 1 base and J lost 1, with 13 bases in between. Germline-derived CDR1 and CDR2 are MDHEN and SYDVKM. CDR3 sequence reads: CASSLFGRAGNTEAFF. For the CDR3, the DNA is TGTGCCAGCAGTTTATTTGGGCGAGCGGGGAACACTGAAGCTTTCTTT. The full variable domain, in which reference TRBV28 and TRBJ1-1 provide the parts outside the CDR3, is DVKVTQSSRYLVKRTGEKVFLECVQDMDHENMFWYRQDPGLGLRLIYFSYDVKMKEKGDIPEGYSVSREKKERFSLILESASTNQTSMYLCASSLFGRAGNTEAFFGQGTRLTVV.

The V gene is TRBV5-4, the J gene TRBJ2-1; the D gene is possibly TRBD1 (6 bases). The ends were cut back, 4 bases at V and 7 bases at J, with 12 bases in the middle. Germline-derived CDR1 and CDR2 are SGHNT and YYREEE (reference sequence). The CDR3 has 13 residues. CDR3: CASSTPGVNEQFF. The CDR3 DNA reads TGTGCCAGCAGCACCCCAGGGGTGAATGAGCAGTTCTTC.

V usage is TRBV7-2 and J usage is TRBJ2-7; TRBD2 matches at 8 bases. The CDR3 consists of 13 residues. CDR1 and CDR2 from the germline V gene are SGHTA and FQGNSA. The V gene end was trimmed by 4 bases and the J gene end by 4 bases; junction bases not matched to a gene: 3. The CDR3: CASSSSGGYEQYF. The CDR3, as DNA: TGTGCCAGCAGCTCCAGCGGGGGTTACGAGCAGTACTTC. Full variable domain (rest looked up from reference TRBV7-2 and TRBJ2-7): GAGVSQSPSNKVTEKGKDVELRCDPISGHTALYWYRQSLGQGLEFLIYFQGNSAPDKSGLPSDRFSAERTGGSVSTLTIQRTQQEDSAVYLCASSSSGGYEQYFGPGTRLTVT.

The V gene is TRBV11-2, the J gene TRBJ2-1; 7 nucleotides align to TRBD2. Germline V gives CDR1 SGHAT, CDR2 FQNNGV. J gave up 3 bases and V 7 bases, and 12 bases lay outside the gene matches. This CDR3 comprises 16 residues. Here the CDR3 DNA reads TGTGCCAGCACCATTCAGCGGGGAACCTACTACAATGAGCAGTTCTTC. Its protein is CASTIQRGTYYNEQFF. The full variable domain, in which reference TRBV11-2 and TRBJ2-1 provide the parts outside the CDR3, is EAGVAQSPRYKIIEKRQSVAFWCNPISGHATLYWYQQILGQGPKLLIQFQNNGVVDDSQLPKDRFSAERLKGVDSTLKIQPAKLEDSAVYLCASTIQRGTYYNEQFFGPGTRLTVL.

This chain connects TRBV5-1 to TRBJ2-7, with TRBD2 matching over 13 bases. CDR3 size: 15 residues. V gave up 4 bases and J gave up 2 bases; unmatched junction bases: 3. Germline V gene data show CDR1 as SGHRS and CDR2 as YFSETQ. The CDR3 loop reads CASSPGTSGTYEQYF. CDR3 coding DNA: TGCGCCAGCAGCCCCGGGACTAGCGGGACCTACGAGCAGTACTTC.

The chain has TRBV11-2 and TRBJ2-3, with 8 positions matching TRBD2. V lost 4 bases and J lost 4; bases outside the gene matches: 13. CDR1 and CDR2 from the germline V gene are SGHAT and FQNNGV. This CDR3 contains 17 residues. The CDR3 nucleotides are TGTGCCAGCAGCTCTCCCCCCGGGACTAGGGGGGCAGATACGCAGTATTTT. The encoded protein is CASSSPPGTRGADTQYF.

This chain uses TRBV9 with TRBJ2-7; TRBD1 matches 9 bases. This CDR3 comprises 16 residues. The germline CDR1 and CDR2 sequences are SGDLS and YYNGEE. V gave up 3 bases and J gave up 1 base; unmatched junction bases: 8. The CDR3 DNA reads TGTGCCAGCAGCGCCCTGGGCGGGACAGGGTCCTACGAGCAGTACTTC. Its translation: CASSALGGTGSYEQYF.

The rearrangement uses TRBV6-5 and TRBJ2-7, with 8 bases lining up with TRBD1. Germline CDR1 reads MNHEY; CDR2 reads SVGAGI. The length of the CDR3 is 13 residues. V was clipped by 4 bases and J by 5 bases; unmatched bases: 4. The CDR3 here is CASSSMTGDEQYF. The CDR3, as DNA: TGTGCCAGCAGTTCCATGACAGGGGACGAGCAGTACTTC.

The chain uses TRBV6-1 and TRBJ1-1; D gene uncertain. Trimming took off 10 bases at V and 4 bases at J, with 13 bases between the two ends. Germline CDR1 is MNHNS and CDR2 is SASEGT. The CDR3 has 12 amino acids. This CDR3 is CATSKAGTEAFF. The CDR3 region has the DNA TGTGCCACCTCGAAGGCGGGCACTGAAGCTTTCTTT.

This clone was counted a few times. The rearrangement links TRBV7-9 to TRBJ2-7; 8 positions match TRBD1. This CDR3 has 14 amino acids. Germline trimming cut 2 bases from V and 5 bases from J; bases unmatched to any gene: 5. Per germline, CDR1 SEHNR and CDR2 FQNEAQ (reference sequence). The DNA of the CDR3 is TGTGCCAGCAGCTTATTGACAGGGGAGGACGAGCAGTACTTC. It yields the protein CASSLLTGEDEQYF.

The chain links TRBV6-1 to TRBJ1-4; TRBD1 is a possible D gene (5 bases). V was pared by 1 base and J by 8 bases, with 14 bases between. CDR1 is MNHNS and CDR2 is SASEGT in the germline V gene. The CDR3 sequence is 15 residues long. The CDR3 nucleotides read TGTGCCAGCAGTGAAGATCGGGGGATTGGGGAAAAACTGTTTTTT. Protein sequence: CASSEDRGIGEKLFF.

The chain's CDR3 is CASSLARAGGNEQYF. CDR3 DNA sequence: TGTGCCAGCAGCTTAGCTAGGGCGGGAGGGAACGAGCAGTACTTC. The chain joins TRBV7-9 to TRBJ2-7; TRBD2 aligns across 9 bases. V shed 0 bases and J 5 bases; nucleotides not matched to a gene: 5. The CDR3 is 15 residues long. From germline, CDR1 is SEHNR and CDR2 FQNEAQ (reference sequence).

The chain combines TRBV28 with TRBJ2-7, with TRBD2 identical over 10 bases. V was pared by 8 bases and J by 6 bases, with 7 bases of the junction left unmatched. Germline values: CDR1 MDHEN, CDR2 SYDVKM. The CDR3 is 13 amino acids. CDR3 sequence reads: CASSLAGVIEQYF. The CDR3 region has the DNA TGTGCCAGCTCGCTAGCGGGAGTAATCGAGCAGTACTTC.

A remark on this clone: At one boundary the junction diverges from the germline segment, which might be a read error. The CDR3 DNA sequence: TGTTCCAGCAGCTTATTGACGGGGGGCTACGGGGCAGATACGCAGTATTTT. Translation: CSSSLLTGGYGADTQYF. V usage is TRBV7-9 and J usage is TRBJ2-3; possible D gene TRBD2, 7 bases. Germline lookup yields CDR1 SEHNR and CDR2 FQNEAQ (reference sequence). The CDR3 runs to 17 residues.

This clone was seen a single time. The chain employs TRBV7-2 and TRBJ2-7; TRBD2 aligns across 12 bases. J lost 5 bases, V lost 1 base, and 6 bases had no gene match. The germline V gene encodes CDR1 SGHTA and CDR2 FQGNSA. The CDR3 extends over 16 amino acids. Written as DNA, the CDR3 is TGTGCCAGCAGCTTAGGAAGACTAGCGGGAGTTGACGAGCAGTACTTC. Translated, it gives CASSLGRLAGVDEQYF.